This passage covers 16 T cell receptor beta chains from one sample sequenced in a study of OX40 agonist ivuxolimab in advanced cancers. Sequenced by immunoSEQ multiplex PCR; TCRdb stores in-frame clones only, minus some. The data show about 69,000 clones, 80% to 90% seen once. The sample in question was CD4+ or CD8+ T cells sorted from blood, obtained in a trial of the OX40 agonist ivuxolimab. The receptors come from an adult with an advanced solid tumor such as melanoma, head and neck, liver or kidney cancer.

The chain employs TRBV28 and TRBJ1-1, with unresolved D. Trimming took 7 bases from V and 0 from J, leaving 18 bases between them. This CDR3 has 16 residues. The germline gives CDR1 MDHEN, CDR2 SYDVKM. CDR3 amino acids: CASTTGGVGMNTEAFF. CDR3 nucleotide sequence: TGTGCCAGCACCACCGGTGGCGTAGGCATGAACACTGAAGCTTTCTTT.

The chain links TRBV6-6 to TRBJ1-1, with D perhaps matching TRBD1 (6 bases). The CDR3 has 15 amino acids. Germline V gene sequence: CDR1 MNHNY, CDR2 SVGAGI (reference sequence). Trimming took 11 bases from V and 4 from J, leaving 23 bases between them. The CDR3: CAGTAGAIQSTEAFF. CDR3 bases: TGTGCCGGCACCGCAGGGGCGATACAAAGCACTGAAGCTTTCTTT.

The chain employs TRBV6-5 and TRBJ2-1; 8 nucleotides line up with TRBD2. Germline CDR1 reads MNHEY; CDR2 reads SVGAGI. The CDR3 length is 15 residues. Losses at the gene ends were 2 bases for V and 5 bases for J; bases not matched to a gene: 5. Here the CDR3 DNA reads TGTGCCAGCAGTTACAGCGGGGGTGGGAACAATGAGCAGTTCTTC. This encodes CASSYSGGGNNEQFF.

The V gene is TRBV4-2, the J gene TRBJ2-7; no clear D. The germline CDR1 and CDR2 sequences are LGHNA and YNFKEQ. The CDR3 runs to 14 residues. V was cut by 0 bases and J by 4 bases, with 10 bases left in between. The CDR3, as DNA: TGTGCCAGCAGCCAAGAGGGAAGGTGGTACGAGCAGTACTTC. This codes for CASSQEGRWYEQYF.

V gene TRBV2 combines with J gene TRBJ1-5; TRBD1 agrees at 7 bases. The V segment lost 2 bases and the J segment 2 bases; nucleotides outside the gene matches: 12. CDR1 and CDR2 from the germline V gene are SNHLY and FYNNEI. The CDR3 is 18 residues long. The CDR3 nucleotides are TGTGCCAGCAGTGAAATTGCAGGGGGGTCCATCGGCAATCAGCCCCAGCATTTT. Translated, it gives CASSEIAGGSIGNQPQHF.

J is TRBJ1-2 and V is TRBV28; 8 nucleotides align to TRBD1. This CDR3 has 15 amino acids. Losses at the gene ends were 5 bases for V and 0 bases for J; bases not matched to a gene: 5. Germline-derived CDR1 and CDR2 are MDHEN and SYDVKM. The CDR3 DNA reads as TGTGCCAGCAGTCTCTACAGGGGGGCTAACTATGGCTACACCTTC. Residues: CASSLYRGANYGYTF.

This sequence joins TRBV28 and TRBJ2-1; 7 bases agree with TRBD2. From germline, CDR1 is MDHEN and CDR2 SYDVKM. V dropped 6 bases and J dropped 0; count of bases not matched to a gene: 2. The CDR3 covers 14 residues. CDR3 amino acids: CASRSGISYNEQFF. In DNA, the CDR3 is TGTGCCAGCAGAAGCGGGATCTCCTACAATGAGCAGTTCTTC.

The count of this clone is one. The same CDR3 is also encoded by other DNA sequences in this sample. This chain links TRBV27 with TRBJ1-5, with D unresolved. V lost 3 bases and J 2 bases, leaving 5 bases between the germline ends. CDR1 is MNHEY and CDR2 is SMNVEV in the germline V gene (reference sequence). The CDR3 extends over 13 amino acids. CDR3 coding DNA: TGTGCCAGCAGTTTTGGCGGCAATCAGCCCCAGCATTTT. This translates into CASSFGGNQPQHF.

This clone has only one observation. CDR3 sequence (DNA): TGTGCCAGCAGCTCCGGGACGGGGCAAGAGACCCAGTACTTC. Translating it yields CASSSGTGQETQYF. The V and J genes are TRBV13 and TRBJ2-5; D may match TRBD1 or TRBD2 (5 bases each). V was shortened by 4 bases and J by 2 bases, with 11 bases between the two germline ends. Germline CDR1 and CDR2: PRHDT and FYEKMQ (reference sequence). The CDR3 contains 14 residues. Supplemented by reference TRBV13 and TRBJ2-5, the full variable domain reads AAGVIQSPRHLIKEKRETATLKCYPIPRHDTVYWYQQGPGQDPQFLISFYEKMQSDKGSIPDRFSAQQFSDYHSELNMSSLELGDSALYFCASSSGTGQETQYFGPGTRLLVL.

V is TRBV27 and J is TRBJ2-2; 8 bases map to TRBD2. The CDR3 has 15 residues. Trimming removed 5 bases from V and 6 bases from J; junction bases left unmatched: 8. Germline V gene sequence: CDR1 MNHEY, CDR2 SMNVEV (reference sequence). The CDR3 DNA reads TGTGCCAGCAGTCCCGGGGGGGGGCTAGCCGGGGAGCTGTTTTTT. Its translation: CASSPGGGLAGELFF.

A single count supports this clone. V and J are TRBV29-1 and TRBJ2-2, with D perhaps matching TRBD1 (5 bases). In germline, CDR1 is SQVTM, CDR2 ANQGSEA. Trimming left V 1 base short and J 7 bases short, with 10 bases between. This CDR3 contains 13 residues. CDR3: CSVEGQGGGELFF. DNA for the CDR3: TGCAGCGTTGAAGGGCAGGGCGGCGGGGAGCTGTTTTTT.

The chain links TRBV27 to TRBJ1-1; a weak D match, TRBD1 (5 bases). V lost 11 bases and J 3 bases, leaving 16 bases between the germline ends. CDR1 is MNHEY and CDR2 is SMNVEV in the germline V gene (reference sequence). CDR3 size: 13 residues. The chain's CDR3 is CASLGLGDTEAFF. CDR3 nucleotide sequence: TGTGCCTCCCTGGGACTAGGGGACACTGAAGCTTTCTTT.

The rearrangement links TRBV4-3 to TRBJ2-1, with 12 bases lining up with TRBD1. The V and J ends lost 4 bases and 9 bases, in that order; junction bases with no gene match: 13. There are 17 residues in the CDR3. Germline CDR1 LGHNA, CDR2 YSLEER. CDR3 in DNA: TGCGCCAGCAGCCGATACAGCGGGACAGGGGGCTCTATTGAGCAGTTCTTC. As protein: CASSRYSGTGGSIEQFF.

The V gene is TRBV6-6, the J gene TRBJ2-1, with D perhaps TRBD2 (6 bases). CDR3 length: 12 amino acids. Per the germline V gene, CDR1 is MNHNY and CDR2 is SVGAGI (reference sequence). With 11 bases removed from V and 0 bases from J, the gap between germline ends came to 8 bases. The CDR3: CAGGSSYNEQFF. The CDR3 DNA reads as TGTGCCGGAGGGAGCTCCTACAATGAGCAGTTCTTC.

The chain couples TRBV7-2 to TRBJ2-7; D possibly corresponds to TRBD1 (5 bases). V was pared by 0 bases and J by 7 bases, with 13 bases between. This CDR3 spans 14 amino acids. The germline gives CDR1 SGHTA, CDR2 FQGNSA. CDR3 amino acids: CASSLAPPYREQYF. The CDR3 DNA sequence: TGTGCCAGCAGCTTAGCTCCCCCTTACAGGGAGCAGTACTTC.

CDR3 bases: TGTGCCAGCAGCCGTCCTCTGAGCGGGAGAGATGAGCAGTTCTTC. It specifies CASSRPLSGRDEQFF. The chain joins TRBV14 to TRBJ2-1, with TRBD2 matching 8 bases. Germline-derived CDR1 and CDR2 are SGHDN and FVKESK. V lost 4 bases to trimming and J lost 8 bases; unmatched junction nucleotides: 10. This CDR3 has 15 residues.